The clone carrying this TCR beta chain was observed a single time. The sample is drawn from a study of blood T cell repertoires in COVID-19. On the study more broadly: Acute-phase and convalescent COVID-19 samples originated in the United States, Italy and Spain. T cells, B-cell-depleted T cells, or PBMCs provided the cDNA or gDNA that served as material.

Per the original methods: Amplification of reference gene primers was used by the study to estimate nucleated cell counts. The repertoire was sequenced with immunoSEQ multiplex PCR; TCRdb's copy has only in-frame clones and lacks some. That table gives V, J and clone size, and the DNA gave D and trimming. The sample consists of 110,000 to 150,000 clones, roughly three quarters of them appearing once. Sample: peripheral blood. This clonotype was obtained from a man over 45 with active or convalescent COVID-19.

CDR3 DNA: TGTGCCAGCAGCCCGCGGACTAGCGGGAGTGAGAATGAGCAGTTCTTC. It codes for CASSPRTSGSENEQFF. J is TRBJ2-1 and V is TRBV7-3; 13 bases are a match to TRBD2. The ends lost 5 bases at V and 7 bases at J; junction bases unmatched: 8. CDR3 length: 16 amino acids. Per germline, CDR1 SGHTA and CDR2 FQGTGA.